This TCR beta chain was documented in a study of blood T cell repertoires in COVID-19. Across the study: Both acute and convalescent COVID-19 samples were obtained from the United States, Italy and Spain. In each case, the material was cDNA or gDNA derived from T cells, B-cell-depleted T cells, or PBMCs.

Germline CDR1 reads SGDLS; CDR2 reads YYNGEE. CDR3 length: 14 amino acids. Trimming removed 3 bases at V and 7 bases at J, with 17 bases between. As originally analysed: The assay estimated nucleated cells by amplifying reference gene primers. Sequencing was performed with immunoSEQ multiplex PCR; in TCRdb, only in-frame clones are kept and a portion is missing. V and J calls and clone size are those listed in that table; D and trimming were worked out from the DNA. In the table there are fewer than 150,000 clones, roughly 79% of which are singletons. The receptor was derived from a human donor in a cohort sampled during active COVID-19. The rearrangement uses TRBV9 and TRBJ2-7, with a weak D call TRBD1 (6 bases). The sequencing sample was made of peripheral blood. The CDR3 loop is CASSDRDTPLEQYF. CDR3 DNA sequence: TGTGCCAGCAGCGACCGGGACACCCCCTTAGAGCAGTACTTC.